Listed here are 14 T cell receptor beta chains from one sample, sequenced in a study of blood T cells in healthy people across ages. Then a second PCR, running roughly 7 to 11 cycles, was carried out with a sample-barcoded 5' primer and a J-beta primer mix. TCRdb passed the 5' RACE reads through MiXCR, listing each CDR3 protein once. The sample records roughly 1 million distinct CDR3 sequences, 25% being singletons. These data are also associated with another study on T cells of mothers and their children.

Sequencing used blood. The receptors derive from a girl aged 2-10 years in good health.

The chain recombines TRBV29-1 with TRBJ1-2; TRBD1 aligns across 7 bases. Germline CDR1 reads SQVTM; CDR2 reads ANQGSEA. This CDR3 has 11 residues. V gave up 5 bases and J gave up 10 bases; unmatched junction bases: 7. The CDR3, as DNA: TGCAGCGTTTTAACAGGGGTTTACTACACCTTC. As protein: CSVLTGVYYTF.

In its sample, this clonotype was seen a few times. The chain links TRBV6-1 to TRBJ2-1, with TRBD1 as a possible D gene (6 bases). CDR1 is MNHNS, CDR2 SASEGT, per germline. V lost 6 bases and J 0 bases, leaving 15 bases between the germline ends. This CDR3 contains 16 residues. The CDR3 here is CASRLDSHYSYNEQFF. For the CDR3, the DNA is TGTGCCAGCAGGCTGGACAGCCACTACTCCTACAATGAGCAGTTCTTC.

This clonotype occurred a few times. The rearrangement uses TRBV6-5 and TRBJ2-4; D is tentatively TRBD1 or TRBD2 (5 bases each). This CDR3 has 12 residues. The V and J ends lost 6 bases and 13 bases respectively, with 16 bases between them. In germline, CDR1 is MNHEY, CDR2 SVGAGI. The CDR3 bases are TGTGCCAGCAGCATGAGGGGCGGCCAGCAGTACTTC. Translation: CASSMRGGQQYF.

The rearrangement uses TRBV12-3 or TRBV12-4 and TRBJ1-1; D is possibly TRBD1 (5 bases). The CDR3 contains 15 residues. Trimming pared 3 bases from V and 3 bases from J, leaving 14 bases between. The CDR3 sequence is CASSLQSRGDTEAFF. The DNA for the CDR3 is TGTGCCAGCAGTTTGCAGTCACGGGGGGACACTGAAGCTTTCTTT.

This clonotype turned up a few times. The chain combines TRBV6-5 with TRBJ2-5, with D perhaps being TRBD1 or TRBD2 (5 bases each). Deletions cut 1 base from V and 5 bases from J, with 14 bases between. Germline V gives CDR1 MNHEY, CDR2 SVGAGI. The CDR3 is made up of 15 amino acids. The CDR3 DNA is TGTGCCAGCAGTTACTTGGGGGTTATGGGTGAGACCCAGTACTTC. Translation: CASSYLGVMGETQYF.

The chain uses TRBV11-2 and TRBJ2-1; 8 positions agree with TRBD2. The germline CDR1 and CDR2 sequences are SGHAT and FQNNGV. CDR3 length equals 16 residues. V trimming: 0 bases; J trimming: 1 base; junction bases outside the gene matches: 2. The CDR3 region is CASSLELADSYNEQFF. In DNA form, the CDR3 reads TGTGCCAGCAGCTTAGAACTAGCGGATTCCTACAATGAGCAGTTCTTC.

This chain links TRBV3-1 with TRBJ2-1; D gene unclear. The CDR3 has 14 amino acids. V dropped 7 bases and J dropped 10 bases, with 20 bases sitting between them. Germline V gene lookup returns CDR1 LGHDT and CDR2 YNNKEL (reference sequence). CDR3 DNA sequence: TGTGCCAGCAAATGGCTAGGATCCTCAGGAGAGCAGTTCTTC. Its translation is CASKWLGSSGEQFF.

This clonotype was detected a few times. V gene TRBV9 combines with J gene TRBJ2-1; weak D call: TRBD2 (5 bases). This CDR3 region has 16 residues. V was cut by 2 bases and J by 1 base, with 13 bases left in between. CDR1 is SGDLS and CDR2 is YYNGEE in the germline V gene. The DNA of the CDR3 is TGTGCCAGCAGCGTGCACCCTAGCCCATCCTACAATGAGCAGTTCTTC. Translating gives CASSVHPSPSYNEQFF.

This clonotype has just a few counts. CDR3 DNA: TGTGCCAGCATCCAACCCGGAGGGGTGGGGGAGCTGTTTTTT. Protein: CASIQPGGVGELFF. This chain uses TRBV7-9 with TRBJ2-2; tentatively, D is TRBD2 (6 bases). CDR1 is SEHNR, CDR2 FQNEAQ, per germline (reference sequence). The germline V and J ends were trimmed by 7 bases and 8 bases, with 17 bases remaining between them. This CDR3 comprises 14 residues.

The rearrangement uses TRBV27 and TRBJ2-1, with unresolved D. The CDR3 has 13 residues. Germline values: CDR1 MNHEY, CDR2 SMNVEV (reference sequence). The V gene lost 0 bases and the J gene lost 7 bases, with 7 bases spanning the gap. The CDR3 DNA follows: TGTGCCAGCAGTTTATCAATACTGAATGAGCAGTTCTTC. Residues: CASSLSILNEQFF.

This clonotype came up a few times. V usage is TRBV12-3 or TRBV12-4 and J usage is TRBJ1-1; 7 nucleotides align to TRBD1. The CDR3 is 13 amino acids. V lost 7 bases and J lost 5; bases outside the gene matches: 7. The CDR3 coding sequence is TGTGCCAGCAATAACAGGGGAGGGACTGAAGCTTTCTTT. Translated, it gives CASNNRGGTEAFF.

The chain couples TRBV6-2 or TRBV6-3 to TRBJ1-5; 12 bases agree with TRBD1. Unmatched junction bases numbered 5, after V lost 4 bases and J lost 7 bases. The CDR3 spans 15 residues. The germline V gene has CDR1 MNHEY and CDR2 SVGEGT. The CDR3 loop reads CASSFGTGGWQPQHF. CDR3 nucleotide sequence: TGTGCCAGCAGTTTTGGGACAGGGGGCTGGCAGCCCCAGCATTTT.

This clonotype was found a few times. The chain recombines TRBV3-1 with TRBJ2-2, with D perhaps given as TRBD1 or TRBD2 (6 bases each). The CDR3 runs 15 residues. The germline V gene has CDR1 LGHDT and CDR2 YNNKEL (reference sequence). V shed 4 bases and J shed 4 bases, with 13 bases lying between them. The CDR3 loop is CASSPGEETTGELFF. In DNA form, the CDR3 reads TGTGCCAGCAGCCCAGGGGAGGAAACCACCGGGGAGCTGTTTTTT.

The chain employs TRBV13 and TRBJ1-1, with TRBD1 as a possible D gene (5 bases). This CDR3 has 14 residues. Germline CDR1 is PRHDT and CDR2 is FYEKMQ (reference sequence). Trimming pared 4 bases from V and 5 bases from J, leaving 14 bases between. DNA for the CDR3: TGTGCCAGCAGCTCGAGGGGTTTAGGGACTGAAGCTTTCTTT. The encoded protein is CASSSRGLGTEAFF.